This T cell receptor (beta chain) comes out of a study of cytomegalovirus exposure and HLA in healthy donors. Study-level results: The study designated around 150 TCR beta chains cytomegalovirus-associated. Cytomegalovirus status was reportedly diagnosed by the classifier with high sensitivity and specificity. A missense DCLRE1C variant was associated with V- and J-gene trimming of TCR beta chains in a later analysis, and an independent cohort replicated the association. Later work showed greater clonal expansion in HLA-associated TCR beta chains than in equally common others.

PCR was performed using 60 Vbeta and 13 Jbeta primers. Libraries were prepared by immunoSEQ multiplex PCR; TCRdb keeps only in-frame clonotypes and omits some of them. The repertoire holds about 160,000 clones, with 80% as singletons. Germline trimming cut 4 bases from V and 8 bases from J; bases unmatched to any gene: 8. Germline V gene data show CDR1 as SEHNR and CDR2 as FQNEAQ (reference sequence). The CDR3 runs 14 residues. Comments on this clone: Antigen: not known.

Sequenced sample: PBMCs. This clonotype originated in a man between 25 and 39 years old in good health and CMV-seronegative. The V call is TRBV7-9, the J call TRBJ2-1; the match to TRBD1 covers 7 bases. CDR3 DNA sequence: TGTGCCAGCAGCTCCCCGACAGGGTTTGATGAGCAGTTCTTC. It yields the protein CASSSPTGFDEQFF.